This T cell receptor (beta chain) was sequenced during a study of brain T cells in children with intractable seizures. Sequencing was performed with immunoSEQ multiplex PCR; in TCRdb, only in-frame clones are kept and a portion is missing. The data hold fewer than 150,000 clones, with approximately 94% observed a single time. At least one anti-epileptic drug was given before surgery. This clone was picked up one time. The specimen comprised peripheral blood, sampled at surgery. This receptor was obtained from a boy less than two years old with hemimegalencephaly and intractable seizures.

The CDR3 bases are TGTGCCAGCAGCTTTTGGGGACTAGCAACAGATACGCAGTATTTT. The encoded protein is CASSFWGLATDTQYF. V and J are TRBV5-4 and TRBJ2-3, with TRBD2 identical over 9 bases. Germline V CDR1 and CDR2: SGHNT, YYREEE (reference sequence). The J segment lost 3 bases and the V segment lost 2 bases, leaving 4 bases of the junction unmatched. The CDR3 is 15 amino acids.